This T cell receptor beta chain was sequenced during a study of T cell responses to AZD1222 COVID-19 vaccine. Trimming took off 1 base at V and 4 bases at J, with 10 bases between the two ends. Germline CDR1 reads MGHRA; CDR2 reads YSYEKL. CDR3 length: 14 residues. TCRdb keeps only in-frame clones here, not all; method: immunoSEQ multiplex PCR. The data contain some 130,000 clones, roughly 87% of them singletons. Study findings and constraints: Compared with day 0, the breadth and depth of the Spike-specific TCR repertoire rose significantly after two doses of AZD1222.

This clone was detected only once. What it binds is not known. The rearrangement uses TRBV4-1 and TRBJ1-2; no clear D. The sequence was collected from an adult who received the AZD1222 COVID-19 vaccine. The sequenced sample was peripheral blood, obtained 28 days after the second AZD1222 dose. The CDR3 DNA sequence: TGCGCCAGCAGCCAAGTCCTCGGACTCTATGGCTACACCTTC. Protein product: CASSQVLGLYGYTF.